A selection of T cell receptor beta chains follows, all from one sample in a study of cytomegalovirus exposure and HLA in healthy donors. Some clones are missing from TCRdb's copy, which holds only in-frame ones; the method was immunoSEQ multiplex PCR. Seen here are roughly 190,000 clones, roughly 72% observed once, and the top ten hold more than 2%. Material: PBMCs. These receptors came from a woman between 25 and 40 years old in good health and CMV-seropositive. Both conserved end residues are part of each CDR3. Fields, in order: V gene, CDR3 protein.

TRBV27 CASSSGTSGETQYF
TRBV19 CASSMIEAGGWGYTF
TRBV10-3 CAISESGHYEQYF
TRBV29-1 CSVEDTAARGSYGYTF
TRBV5-1 CASSLVTGPLHNEQFF
TRBV7-2 CASSLGGGAETQYF
TRBV5-1 CASTTQGLATEAFF
TRBV4-3 CASSPRAGGFGANVLTF
TRBV27 CASSSEGPHSNQPQHF
TRBV5-1 CASSLGTGGNQPQHF
TRBV4-3 CASSQDHGFRTEAFF
TRBV23-1 CASSQTRATGNEQFF
TRBV11-1 CASGNGRQGEIAGNTIYF
TRBV9 CASSAGGRNFYNEQFF
TRBV13 CASSSGAPYEQYF
TRBV28 CAGGRGTDTQYF
TRBV27 CASSLSGGGRSYNSPLHF
TRBV29-1 CSVSVSEQFF
TRBV7-6 CASSLGPLAGIQETQYF
TRBV4-3 CASSQDLVAPNNEQFF
TRBV5-1 CASSVTDRVGNEQFF
TRBV29-1 CSASTGDETQYF
TRBV29-1 CSGRGPNYGYTF